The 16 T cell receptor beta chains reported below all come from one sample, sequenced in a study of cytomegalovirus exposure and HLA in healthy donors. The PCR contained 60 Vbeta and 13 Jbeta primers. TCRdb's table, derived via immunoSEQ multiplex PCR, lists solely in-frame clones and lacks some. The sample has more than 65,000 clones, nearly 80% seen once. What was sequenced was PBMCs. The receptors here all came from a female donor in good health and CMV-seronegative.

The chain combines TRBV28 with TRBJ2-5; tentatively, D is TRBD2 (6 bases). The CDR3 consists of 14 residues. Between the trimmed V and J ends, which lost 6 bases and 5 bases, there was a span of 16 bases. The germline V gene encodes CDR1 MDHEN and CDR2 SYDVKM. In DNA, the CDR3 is TGTGCCAGCAGGGAGGAGGGCGCGGGGGAGACCCAGTACTTC. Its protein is CASREEGAGETQYF.

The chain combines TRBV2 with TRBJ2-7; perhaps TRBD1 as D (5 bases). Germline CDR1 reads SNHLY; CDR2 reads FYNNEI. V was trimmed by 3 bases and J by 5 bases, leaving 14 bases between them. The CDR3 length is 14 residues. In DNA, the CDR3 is TGTGCCAGCAGTGATGACAGAGCCAGGAACGAGCAGTACTTC. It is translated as CASSDDRARNEQYF. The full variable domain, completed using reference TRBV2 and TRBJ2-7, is EPEVTQTPSHQVTQMGQEVILRCVPISNHLYFYWYRQILGQKVEFLVSFYNNEISEKSEIFDDQFSVERPDGSNFTLKIRSTKLEDSAMYFCASSDDRARNEQYFGPGTRLTVT.

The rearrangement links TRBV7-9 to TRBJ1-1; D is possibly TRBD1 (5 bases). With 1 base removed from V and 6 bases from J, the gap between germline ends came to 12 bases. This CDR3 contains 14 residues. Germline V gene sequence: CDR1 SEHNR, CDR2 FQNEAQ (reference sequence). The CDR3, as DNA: TGTGCCAGCAGCTTAGGATCCAGGGCGGCTGAAGCTTTCTTT. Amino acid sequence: CASSLGSRAAEAFF.

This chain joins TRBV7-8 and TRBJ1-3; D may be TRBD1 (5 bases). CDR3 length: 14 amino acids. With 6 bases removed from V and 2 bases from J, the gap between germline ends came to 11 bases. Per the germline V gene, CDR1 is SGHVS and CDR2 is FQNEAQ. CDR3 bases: TGTGCCAGCAGAATAGGGACTCCTGGAAACACCATATATTTT. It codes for CASRIGTPGNTIYF. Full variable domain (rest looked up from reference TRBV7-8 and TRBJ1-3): GAGVSQSPRYKVAKRGQDVALRCDPISGHVSLFWYQQALGQGPEFLTYFQNEAQLDKSGLPSDRFFAERPEGSVSTLKIQRTQQEDSAVYLCASRIGTPGNTIYFGEGSWLTVV.

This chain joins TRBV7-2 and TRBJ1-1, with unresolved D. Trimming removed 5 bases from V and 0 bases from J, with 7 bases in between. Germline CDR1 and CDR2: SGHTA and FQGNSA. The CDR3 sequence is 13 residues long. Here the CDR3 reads CASSRQMNTEAFF. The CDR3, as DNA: TGTGCCAGCAGCCGTCAGATGAACACTGAAGCTTTCTTT.

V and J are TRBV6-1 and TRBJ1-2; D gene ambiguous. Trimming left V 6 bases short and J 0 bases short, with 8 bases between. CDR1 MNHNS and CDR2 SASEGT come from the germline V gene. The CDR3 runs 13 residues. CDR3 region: CASRENTNYGYTF. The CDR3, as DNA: TGTGCCAGCAGGGAGAATACTAACTATGGCTACACCTTC.

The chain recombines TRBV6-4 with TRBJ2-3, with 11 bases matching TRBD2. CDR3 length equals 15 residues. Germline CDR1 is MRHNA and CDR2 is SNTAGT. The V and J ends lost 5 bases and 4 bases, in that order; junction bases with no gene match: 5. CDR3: CASSPTSGSPDTQYF. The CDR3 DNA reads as TGTGCCAGCAGTCCTACTAGCGGGAGCCCAGATACGCAGTATTTT.

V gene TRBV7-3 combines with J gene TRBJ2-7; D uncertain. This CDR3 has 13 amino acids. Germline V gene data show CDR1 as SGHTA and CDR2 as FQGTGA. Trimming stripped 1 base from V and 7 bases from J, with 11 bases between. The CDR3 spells CASSLSPLEEQYF. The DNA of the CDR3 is TGTGCCAGCAGCTTAAGTCCCCTGGAGGAGCAGTACTTC.

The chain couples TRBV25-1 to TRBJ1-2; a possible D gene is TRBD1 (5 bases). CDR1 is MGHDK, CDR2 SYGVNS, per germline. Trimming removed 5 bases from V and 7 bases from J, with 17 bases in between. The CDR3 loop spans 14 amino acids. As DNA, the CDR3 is TGTGCCAGCAGTCGGGGGTGGCGGAAGTCTGGCTACACCTTC. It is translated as CASSRGWRKSGYTF.

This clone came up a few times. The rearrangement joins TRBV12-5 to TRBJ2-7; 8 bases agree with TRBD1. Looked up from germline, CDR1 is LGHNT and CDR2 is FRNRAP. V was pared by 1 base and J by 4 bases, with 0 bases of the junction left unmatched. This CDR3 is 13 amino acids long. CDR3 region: CASGLGQGYEQYF. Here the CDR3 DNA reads TGTGCTAGTGGTTTGGGACAGGGGTACGAGCAGTACTTC.

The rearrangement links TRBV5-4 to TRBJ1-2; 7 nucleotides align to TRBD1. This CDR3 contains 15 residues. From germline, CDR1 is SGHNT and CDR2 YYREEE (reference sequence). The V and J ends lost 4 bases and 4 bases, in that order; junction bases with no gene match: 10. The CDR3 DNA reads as TGTGCCAGCAGCACAAAAACAGGGGATGGCTATGGCTACACCTTC. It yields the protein CASSTKTGDGYGYTF.

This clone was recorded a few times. CDR3 region: CASSPTGTYFNYGYTF. The DNA for the CDR3 is TGTGCCAGCAGCCCGACGGGGACATATTTTAACTATGGCTACACCTTC. The J gene is TRBJ1-2, the V gene TRBV7-9, with D perhaps matching TRBD1 (6 bases). This CDR3 has 16 amino acids. V lost 5 bases and J lost 1, with 17 bases in between. CDR1 is SEHNR and CDR2 is FQNEAQ in the germline V gene (reference sequence).

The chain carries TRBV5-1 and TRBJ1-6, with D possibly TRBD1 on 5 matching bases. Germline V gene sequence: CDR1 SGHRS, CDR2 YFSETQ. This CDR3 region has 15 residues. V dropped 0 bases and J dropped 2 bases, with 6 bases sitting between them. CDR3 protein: CASSLEGTYNSPLHF. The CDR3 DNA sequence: TGCGCCAGCAGCTTGGAGGGGACCTATAATTCACCCCTCCACTTT.

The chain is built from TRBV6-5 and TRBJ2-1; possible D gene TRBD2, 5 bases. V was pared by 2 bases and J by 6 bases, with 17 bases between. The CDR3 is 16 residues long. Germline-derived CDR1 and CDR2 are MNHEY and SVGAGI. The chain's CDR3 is CASSYRLPGSGNEQFF. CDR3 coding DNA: TGTGCCAGCAGTTACCGTTTGCCGGGATCTGGCAATGAGCAGTTCTTC.

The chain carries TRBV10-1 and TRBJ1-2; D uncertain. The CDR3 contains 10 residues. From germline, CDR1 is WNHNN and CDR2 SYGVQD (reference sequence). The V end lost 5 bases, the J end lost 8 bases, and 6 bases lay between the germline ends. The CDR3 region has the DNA TGCGCCAGCAGTCCGCGGGGCTACACCTTC. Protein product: CASSPRGYTF.

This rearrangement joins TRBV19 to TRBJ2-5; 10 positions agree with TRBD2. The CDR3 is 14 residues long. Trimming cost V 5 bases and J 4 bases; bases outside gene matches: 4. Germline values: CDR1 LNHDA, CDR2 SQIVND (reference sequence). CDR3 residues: CASSLSGGRETQYF. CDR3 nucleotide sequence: TGTGCCAGTAGTCTTAGCGGGGGGCGAGAGACCCAGTACTTC.